The 17 T cell receptor beta chains given below trace back to one sample, sequenced in a study of cytomegalovirus exposure and HLA in healthy donors. Clones were sequenced by immunoSEQ multiplex PCR, and TCRdb holds only the in-frame ones, with some missing. The table includes roughly 98,000 clones, about 90% detected once. The sequencing sample was made of PBMCs. The receptors stem from a young man in good health and CMV-seropositive.

The chain has TRBV25-1 and TRBJ2-7, with TRBD2 matching over 7 bases. The junction had 12 bases not matched to a gene; V was cut back by 6 bases and J by 4 bases. The CDR3 consists of 15 residues. CDR1 MGHDK and CDR2 SYGVNS come from the germline V gene. The DNA for the CDR3 is TGTGCCAGCAGCCCTCCAGGCGGGACTATGTACGAGCAGTACTTC. Translating gives CASSPPGGTMYEQYF.

This clone was seen only a few times. The chain couples TRBV15 to TRBJ2-7, with a possible D match to TRBD2 (5 bases). V gave up 0 bases and J gave up 2 bases, with 11 bases separating them. The CDR3 runs 15 residues. Per germline, CDR1 LNHNV and CDR2 YYDKDF (reference sequence). In DNA form, the CDR3 reads TGTGCCACCAGCAGAGATCCCGGGATCACCTACGAGCAGTACTTC. It encodes CATSRDPGITYEQYF.

This clone was seen more than once but under ten times. This rearrangement joins TRBV10-1 to TRBJ1-5; no definite D call. Germline CDR1 reads WNHNN; CDR2 reads SYGVQD (reference sequence). CDR3 length: 13 residues. The germline V and J ends were trimmed by 4 bases and 0 bases, with 4 bases remaining between them. The CDR3: CASSGNSNQPQHF. The CDR3 coding sequence is TGCGCCAGCAGTGGTAATAGCAATCAGCCCCAGCATTTT.

The chain is built from TRBV7-9 and TRBJ1-6, with a weak D call TRBD1 (6 bases). V lost 5 bases and J 10 bases, leaving 15 bases between the germline ends. Germline assignment: CDR1 SEHNR and CDR2 FQNEAQ (reference sequence). This CDR3 spans 14 amino acids. CDR3 region: CASSPEGVRSPLHF. The CDR3 bases are TGTGCCAGCAGCCCCGAGGGGGTCAGATCACCCCTCCACTTT.

CDR3 sequence reads: CASSPTGGEDSPLHF. The CDR3 nucleotides read TGCGCCAGCAGCCCGACAGGGGGTGAAGATTCACCCCTCCACTTT. This rearrangement joins TRBV4-1 to TRBJ1-6, with 9 bases identical to TRBD1. J lost 8 bases, V lost 4 bases, and 6 bases had no gene match. Germline V gives CDR1 MGHRA, CDR2 YSYEKL. The CDR3 spans 15 residues.

This rearrangement joins TRBV5-4 to TRBJ2-5; TRBD2 matches 10 bases. V was pared by 0 bases and J by 2 bases, with 1 base of the junction left unmatched. Germline-derived CDR1 and CDR2 are SGHNT and YYREEE (reference sequence). The CDR3 totals 15 residues. Written as DNA, the CDR3 is TGTGCCAGCAGCTTGGCACTAGCGGGACAAGAGACCCAGTACTTC. It yields the protein CASSLALAGQETQYF. Complete variable domain (other parts from reference TRBV5-4 and TRBJ2-5): ETGVTQSPTHLIKTRGQQVTLRCSSQSGHNTVSWYQQALGQGPQFIFQYYREEENGRGNFPPRFSGLQFPNYSSELNVNALELDDSALYLCASSLALAGQETQYFGPGTRLLVL.

V usage is TRBV18 and J usage is TRBJ2-1; 9 nucleotides line up with TRBD2. After removal of 3 bases from V and 8 bases from J, the junction contained 14 bases not matched to a gene. Germline CDR1 KGHSH, CDR2 LQKENI. This CDR3 region has 17 residues. In DNA form, the CDR3 reads TGTGCCAGCTCACCGAGTCAAAGCGGGGGGCTCGTGGATGAGCAGTTCTTC. Its protein is CASSPSQSGGLVDEQFF.

The genes are TRBV7-9 and TRBJ2-5, with D maybe TRBD2 (7 bases). The CDR3 length is 17 residues. V lost 2 bases, J lost 5 bases, and 21 bases lay in between. CDR1 is SEHNR and CDR2 is FQNEAQ in the germline V gene (reference sequence). As DNA, the CDR3 is TGTGCCAGCAGCTTAATGAGGGGGGGCCTAAGAACGGAGACCCAGTACTTC. Its protein product is CASSLMRGGLRTETQYF.

J is TRBJ1-4 and V is TRBV18; 11 bases match TRBD1. This CDR3 spans 14 amino acids. Trimming cost V 6 bases and J 6 bases; bases outside gene matches: 3. Looked up from germline, CDR1 is KGHSH and CDR2 is LQKENI. The chain's CDR3 is CASSGTGGDEKLFF. The CDR3 coding sequence is TGTGCCAGCTCGGGGACAGGGGGTGATGAAAAACTGTTTTTT.

The V and J genes are TRBV4-3 and TRBJ2-7; 9 bases are shared with TRBD2. Germline CDR1 and CDR2: LGHNA and YSLEER. The CDR3 totals 16 residues. J lost 5 bases, V lost 2 bases, and 10 bases had no gene match. Here the CDR3 DNA reads TGCGCCAGCAGCCAATACCAGGCGGGAGGGTTAGACGAGCAGTACTTC. This sequence encodes CASSQYQAGGLDEQYF.

This chain connects TRBV11-2 to TRBJ1-2; 7 bases are shared with TRBD1. Germline CDR1 SGHAT, CDR2 FQNNGV. There are 12 residues in the CDR3. The V and J ends lost 5 bases and 6 bases, in that order; junction bases with no gene match: 3. CDR3 nucleotide sequence: TGTGCCAGCAGCGCCACAGGGGATGGCTACACCTTC. Amino acids: CASSATGDGYTF. Supplemented by reference TRBV11-2 and TRBJ1-2, the full variable domain reads EAGVAQSPRYKIIEKRQSVAFWCNPISGHATLYWYQQILGQGPKLLIQFQNNGVVDDSQLPKDRFSAERLKGVDSTLKIQPAKLEDSAVYLCASSATGDGYTFGSGTRLTVV.

The chain combines TRBV5-6 with TRBJ2-7; 8 bases are shared with TRBD2. Germline CDR1 SGHDT, CDR2 YYEEEE. The CDR3 has 15 amino acids. V lost 0 bases, J lost 1 base, and 3 bases stayed unmatched. CDR3 DNA sequence: TGTGCCAGCAGCTTGGAGCGGGAGTTTTCCTACGAGCAGTACTTC. Its protein is CASSLEREFSYEQYF.

The rearrangement uses TRBV2 and TRBJ2-2; no definite D call. Germline CDR1 and CDR2: SNHLY and FYNNEI. This CDR3 is 14 amino acids long. V gave up 6 bases and J gave up 8 bases, with 16 bases separating them. As DNA, the CDR3 is TGTGCCAGCAGCCCACTTTTTGCTTCTGGGGAGCTGTTTTTT. This encodes CASSPLFASGELFF.

This clone was recorded once. The gene calls are TRBV6-1 and TRBJ2-7, with TRBD2 matching over 12 bases. The CDR3 is 15 residues long. V lost 5 bases, J lost 2 bases, and 4 bases stayed unmatched. Germline V gene lookup returns CDR1 MNHNS and CDR2 SASEGT. CDR3 nucleotide sequence: TGTGCCAGCAGTCGGACTAGCGGGGAACCCTACGAGCAGTACTTC. Encoded protein: CASSRTSGEPYEQYF.

This sequence joins TRBV6-5 and TRBJ2-7; D is possibly TRBD2 (6 bases). CDR3 length equals 14 residues. CDR1 MNHEY and CDR2 SVGAGI come from the germline V gene. Trimming removed 10 bases from V and 0 bases from J, with 16 bases in between. DNA for the CDR3: TGTGCCACCCTCCGGGACTGGAGCTCCTACGAGCAGTACTTC. Translated, it gives CATLRDWSSYEQYF.

J is TRBJ2-3 and V is TRBV5-6, with 9 bases aligning to TRBD1. The CDR3 extends over 17 amino acids. Germline CDR1 is SGHDT and CDR2 is YYEEEE. V shed 1 base, J shed 3 bases, and the junction held 9 bases outside the gene matches. The CDR3 DNA sequence: TGTGCCAGCAGCTTGTGGTCCTACAGGGGGCGGACAGATACGCAGTATTTT. Its translation is CASSLWSYRGRTDTQYF.

The J gene is TRBJ1-2, the V gene TRBV18; D is unclear. CDR1 and CDR2 (germline): KGHSH, LQKENI. Trimming removed 1 base at V and 4 bases at J, with 7 bases between. The CDR3 consists of 13 residues. CDR3 protein: CASSPRAFYGYTF. CDR3 DNA sequence: TGTGCCAGCTCACCACGGGCGTTCTATGGCTACACCTTC.